This note documents a single T cell receptor beta chain sequence. The data stem from a study of blood T cell repertoires in COVID-19. Repertoires were generated with immunoSEQ multiplex PCR, while TCRdb's copy carries only in-frame clones and drops some. This sample has hundreds of thousands of clones, with 70% to 90% found just once. Donors in Cohort 3 counted as recovered after two negative PCRs, clearance, or symptom resolution. Germline lookup yields CDR1 LNHNV and CDR2 YYDKDF (reference sequence). The CDR3 has 15 amino acids. Losses at the gene ends were 0 bases for V and 1 base for J; bases not matched to a gene: 0.

The origin of this receptor is a woman in her thirties or forties who had recovered from COVID-19. The rearrangement uses TRBV15 and TRBJ2-1, with 7 bases matching TRBD2. Sequencing was carried out using PBMCs or T cells enriched from blood (not recorded which). CDR3 coding DNA: TGTGCCACCAGCAGAGACGGGGGGTCCTACAATGAGCAGTTCTTC. Its translation is CATSRDGGSYNEQFF.